These 16 T cell receptor beta chains came from one sample sequenced in a study of blood T cell repertoires in COVID-19. Clones were read by immunoSEQ multiplex PCR, and TCRdb kept only the in-frame ones, dropping some. The repertoire holds more than 85,000 clones, with 75% to 85% as singletons. Material: peripheral blood. The receptors were sampled from a woman older than 75 with active or convalescent COVID-19.

The chain recombines TRBV7-3 with TRBJ2-2; D is possibly TRBD2 (6 bases). CDR3 length equals 17 residues. CDR1 and CDR2 from the germline V gene are SGHTA and FQGTGA. The V end was cut by 0 bases, the J end by 4 bases, with 15 bases between. The CDR3 coding sequence is TGTGCCAGCAGCTTAACGCGGGACGGATCGGTCACCGGGGAGCTGTTTTTT. This codes for CASSLTRDGSVTGELFF.

V gene TRBV9 combines with J gene TRBJ2-3, with 8 bases aligning to TRBD2. This CDR3 region has 16 residues. Trimming at V came to 0 bases and at J to 4 bases, leaving 7 bases not matched to a gene. Germline-derived CDR1 and CDR2 are SGDLS and YYNGEE. CDR3 protein: CASSVAGGRRADTQYF. DNA of the CDR3: TGTGCCAGCAGCGTAGCGGGCGGGAGGAGAGCAGATACGCAGTATTTT.

This chain joins TRBV6-5 and TRBJ2-5; D gene uncertain. V lost 0 bases, J lost 4 bases, and 12 bases lay in between. CDR1 MNHEY and CDR2 SVGAGI come from the germline V gene. This CDR3 region has 15 residues. This CDR3 reads CASSYSPEAPETQYF. CDR3 bases: TGTGCCAGCAGTTACTCCCCCGAGGCCCCAGAGACCCAGTACTTC.

The rearrangement links TRBV12-3 or TRBV12-4 to TRBJ1-2; TRBD1 might be the D (5 bases). The V end was cut by 4 bases, the J end by 6 bases, with 12 bases between. The CDR3 consists of 13 residues. The CDR3 nucleotides are TGTGCCAGCAGTTACCCCGCACAGGATGGCTACACCTTC. Amino acid sequence: CASSYPAQDGYTF.

In the case of this clone: Other DNA sequences in the same sample also yield this CDR3. This chain uses TRBV7-9 with TRBJ1-5, with 7 bases lining up with TRBD1. The CDR3 length is 13 residues. J gave up 4 bases and V 5 bases, and 2 bases lay outside the gene matches. The germline CDR1 and CDR2 sequences are SEHNR and FQNEAQ (reference sequence). The CDR3 coding sequence is TGTGCCAGCAGCCCGACAGGGAATCAGCCCCAGCATTTT. Translating it yields CASSPTGNQPQHF.

V is TRBV5-5 and J is TRBJ1-2; D is undetermined. The CDR3 contains 15 residues. Germline CDR1 SGHKS, CDR2 YYEKEE (reference sequence). Trimming took 4 bases from V and 4 from J, leaving 17 bases between them. CDR3: CASSTTALGIYGYTF. The CDR3 DNA is TGTGCCAGCAGCACAACGGCCCTAGGCATCTATGGCTACACCTTC.

The rearrangement joins TRBV28 to TRBJ2-7; TRBD1 matches 7 bases. This CDR3 spans 15 amino acids. The germline CDR1 and CDR2 sequences are MDHEN and SYDVKM. The V segment lost 4 bases and the J segment 3 bases; nucleotides outside the gene matches: 9. CDR3 in amino acids: CASSSGTVNIYEQYF. The DNA of the CDR3 is TGTGCCAGCAGTTCAGGGACAGTAAATATCTACGAGCAGTACTTC. Full variable domain (rest looked up from reference TRBV28 and TRBJ2-7): DVKVTQSSRYLVKRTGEKVFLECVQDMDHENMFWYRQDPGLGLRLIYFSYDVKMKEKGDIPEGYSVSREKKERFSLILESASTNQTSMYLCASSSGTVNIYEQYFGPGTRLTVT.

The chain carries TRBV7-9 and TRBJ1-4; TRBD1 agrees at 7 bases. Looked up from germline, CDR1 is SEHNR and CDR2 is FQNEAQ (reference sequence). V was pared by 3 bases and J by 0 bases, with 1 base of the junction left unmatched. The CDR3 runs 15 residues. CDR3 DNA: TGTGCCAGCAGCTTTCAGGGGGCAACTAATGAAAAACTGTTTTTT. Protein sequence: CASSFQGATNEKLFF.

The chain joins TRBV7-3 to TRBJ2-1; the match to TRBD2 covers 7 bases. Germline V gene data show CDR1 as SGHTA and CDR2 as FQGTGA. The CDR3 has 13 residues. V lost 2 bases, J lost 7 bases, and 2 bases stayed unmatched. The chain's CDR3 is CASSLSSGNEQFF. The DNA of the CDR3 is TGTGCCAGCAGCTTATCTAGCGGTAATGAGCAGTTCTTC.

The chain joins TRBV18 to TRBJ2-7, with 11 bases matching TRBD1. The CDR3 has 15 amino acids. The V gene's germline CDR1 is KGHSH and CDR2 LQKENI. Germline trimming cut 5 bases from V and 4 bases from J; bases unmatched to any gene: 7. CDR3 sequence reads: CASSFGQGAEYEQYF. Written as DNA, the CDR3 is TGTGCCAGCTCATTTGGACAGGGGGCTGAATACGAGCAGTACTTC.

V usage is TRBV2 and J usage is TRBJ2-7, with a weak D call TRBD1 (5 bases). Germline values: CDR1 SNHLY, CDR2 FYNNEI. V gave up 5 bases and J gave up 6 bases, with 11 bases separating them. This CDR3 spans 12 amino acids. This chain's CDR3 is CASSSGAGEQYF. CDR3 in DNA: TGTGCCAGCAGTAGTGGGGCTGGCGAGCAGTACTTC.

The J gene is TRBJ2-1, the V gene TRBV10-3, with D tentatively TRBD1 (6 bases). Germline-derived CDR1 and CDR2 are ENHRY and SYGVKD. This CDR3 is 16 amino acids long. V dropped 3 bases and J dropped 0 bases, with 12 bases sitting between them. The CDR3 coding sequence is TGTGCCATCAGTGACTCCGGGACACTCTCCTACAATGAGCAGTTCTTC. Protein sequence: CAISDSGTLSYNEQFF.

This clone was seen only a few times. V gene TRBV6-2 or TRBV6-3 combines with J gene TRBJ1-5, with 8 bases aligning to TRBD1. CDR3 length: 14 amino acids. V shed 5 bases, J shed 3 bases, and the junction held 3 bases outside the gene matches. CDR1 and CDR2 from the germline V gene are MNHEY and SVGEGT. CDR3 DNA: TGTGCCAGCAGTAAGGGACAGGTCAATCAGCCCCAGCATTTT. It yields the protein CASSKGQVNQPQHF.

The table lists this clone with a few counts. The chain couples TRBV5-1 to TRBJ2-7, with D tentatively TRBD1 (6 bases). Between the trimmed V and J ends, which lost 0 bases and 5 bases, there was a span of 15 bases. The CDR3 loop spans 15 amino acids. The germline V gene has CDR1 SGHRS and CDR2 YFSETQ. The CDR3 protein is CASSLGGRGIDEQYF. In DNA form, the CDR3 reads TGCGCCAGCAGCTTGGGGGGCAGGGGAATCGACGAGCAGTACTTC.

The CDR3 here is CASGGQNEKLFF. DNA for the CDR3: TGTGCCAGCGGGGGACAGAATGAAAAACTGTTTTTT. The chain recombines TRBV2 with TRBJ1-4; 7 bases map to TRBD1. The trim removed 8 bases at V and 5 bases at J, leaving 2 bases unmatched. CDR1 is SNHLY, CDR2 FYNNEI, per germline. The CDR3 has 12 residues.

This chain joins TRBV7-9 and TRBJ2-1; TRBD2 agrees at 9 bases. Germline V CDR1 and CDR2: SEHNR, FQNEAQ (reference sequence). J was trimmed by 4 bases and V by 5 bases; bases with no gene match: 6. The CDR3 has 15 amino acids. The CDR3, as DNA: TGTGCCAGCAGCGAACCGGGACTAGCTTACAATGAGCAGTTCTTC. Translation gives CASSEPGLAYNEQFF.